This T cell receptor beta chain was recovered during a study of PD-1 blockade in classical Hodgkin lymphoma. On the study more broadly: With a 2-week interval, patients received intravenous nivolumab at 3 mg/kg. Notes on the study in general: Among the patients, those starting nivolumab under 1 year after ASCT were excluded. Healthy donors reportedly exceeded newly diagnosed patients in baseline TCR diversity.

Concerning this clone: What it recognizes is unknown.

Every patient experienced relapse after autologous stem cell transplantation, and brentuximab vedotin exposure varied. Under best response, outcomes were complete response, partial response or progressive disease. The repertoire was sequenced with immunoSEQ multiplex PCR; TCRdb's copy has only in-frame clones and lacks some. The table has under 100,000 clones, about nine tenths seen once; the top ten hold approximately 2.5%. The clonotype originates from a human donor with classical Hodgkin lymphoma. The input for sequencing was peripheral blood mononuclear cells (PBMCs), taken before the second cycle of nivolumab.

The CDR3 protein is CAIYHLAESSYNEQFF. The CDR3, as DNA: TGTGCCATCTACCATCTAGCGGAGAGCTCCTACAATGAGCAGTTCTTC. The chain employs TRBV2 and TRBJ2-1; TRBD2 agrees at 7 bases. CDR3 size: 16 residues. The ends lost 10 bases at V and 0 bases at J; junction bases unmatched: 12. Per germline, CDR1 SNHLY and CDR2 FYNNEI.